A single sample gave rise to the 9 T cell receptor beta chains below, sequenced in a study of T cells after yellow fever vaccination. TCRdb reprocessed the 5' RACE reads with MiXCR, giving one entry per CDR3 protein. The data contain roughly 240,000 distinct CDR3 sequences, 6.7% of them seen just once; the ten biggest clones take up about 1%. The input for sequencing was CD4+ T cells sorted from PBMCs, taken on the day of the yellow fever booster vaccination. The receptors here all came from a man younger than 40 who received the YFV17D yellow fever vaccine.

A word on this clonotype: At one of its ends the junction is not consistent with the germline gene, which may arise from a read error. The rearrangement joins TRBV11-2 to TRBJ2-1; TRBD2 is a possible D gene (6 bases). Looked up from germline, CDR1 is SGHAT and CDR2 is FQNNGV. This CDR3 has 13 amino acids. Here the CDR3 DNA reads TGTGCCAGCAGCTTAGAGGCACGCAGCGGGCGCCTCTTC. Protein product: CASSLEARSGRLF.

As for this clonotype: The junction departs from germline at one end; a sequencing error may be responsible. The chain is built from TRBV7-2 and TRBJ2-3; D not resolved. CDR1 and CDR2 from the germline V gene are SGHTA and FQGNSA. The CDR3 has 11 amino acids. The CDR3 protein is CARSFLDTQYF. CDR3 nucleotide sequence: TGTGCCAGAAGCTTTTTGGATACGCAGTATTTT. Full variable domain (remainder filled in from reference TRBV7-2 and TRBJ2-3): GAGVSQSPSNKVTEKGKDVELRCDPISGHTALYWYRQSLGQGLEFLIYFQGNSAPDKSGLPSDRFSAERTGGSVSTLTIQRTQQEDSAVYLCARSFLDTQYFGPGTRLTVL.

In DNA, the CDR3 is TGTGCCAGCAACATATTGGGGGGGGGGCAGTATTTT. This gives the protein CASNILGGGQYF. This chain joins TRBV6-5 and TRBJ2-3, with TRBD2 matching 7 bases. This CDR3 region has 12 residues. V lost 7 bases to trimming and J lost 11 bases; unmatched junction nucleotides: 9. Germline lookup yields CDR1 MNHEY and CDR2 SVGAGI.

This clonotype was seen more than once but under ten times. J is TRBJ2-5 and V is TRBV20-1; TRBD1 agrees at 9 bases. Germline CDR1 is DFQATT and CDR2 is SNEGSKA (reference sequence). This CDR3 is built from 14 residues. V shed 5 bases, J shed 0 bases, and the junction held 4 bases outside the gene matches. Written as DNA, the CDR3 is TGCAGTGCTTCCGACAGGGGGTACCAAGAGACCCAGTACTTC. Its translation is CSASDRGYQETQYF.

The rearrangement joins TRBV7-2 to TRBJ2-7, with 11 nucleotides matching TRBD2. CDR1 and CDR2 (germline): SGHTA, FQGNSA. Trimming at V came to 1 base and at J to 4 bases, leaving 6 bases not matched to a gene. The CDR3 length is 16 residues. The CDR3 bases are TGTGCCAGCAGCTTAGGGGCTAGCGGGAGGTCGTACGAGCAGTACTTC. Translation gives CASSLGASGRSYEQYF.

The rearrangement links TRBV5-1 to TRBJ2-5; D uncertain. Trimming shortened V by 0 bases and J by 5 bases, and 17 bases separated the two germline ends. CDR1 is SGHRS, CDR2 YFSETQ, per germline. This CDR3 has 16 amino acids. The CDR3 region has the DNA TGCGCCAGCAGCTTGGGTCCCCGCCAAACCGGGGAGACCCAGTACTTC. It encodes CASSLGPRQTGETQYF.

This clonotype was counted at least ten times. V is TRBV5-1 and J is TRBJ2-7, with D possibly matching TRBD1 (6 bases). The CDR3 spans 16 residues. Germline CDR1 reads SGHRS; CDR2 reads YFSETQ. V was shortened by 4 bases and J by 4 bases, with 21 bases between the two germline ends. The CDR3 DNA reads TGCGCCAGCAGCCATGGCCAGGGGATGGCCGGATACGAGCAGTACTTC. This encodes CASSHGQGMAGYEQYF.

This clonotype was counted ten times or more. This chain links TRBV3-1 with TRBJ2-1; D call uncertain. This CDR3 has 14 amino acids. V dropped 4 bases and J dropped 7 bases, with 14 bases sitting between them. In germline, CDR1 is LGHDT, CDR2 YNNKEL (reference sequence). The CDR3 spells CASSPGGEWNEQFF. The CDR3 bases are TGTGCCAGCAGCCCTGGTGGGGAATGGAATGAGCAGTTCTTC.

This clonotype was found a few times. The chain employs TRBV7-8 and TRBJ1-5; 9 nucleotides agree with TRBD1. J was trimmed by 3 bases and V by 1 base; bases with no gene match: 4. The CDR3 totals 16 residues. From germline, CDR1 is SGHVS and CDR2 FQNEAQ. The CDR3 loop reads CASSLGRQGDNQPQHF. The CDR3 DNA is TGTGCCAGCAGCTTAGGTAGACAGGGGGACAATCAGCCCCAGCATTTT.